The 27 T cell receptor beta chains presented below share a single source sample, sequenced in a study of OX40 agonist ivuxolimab in advanced cancers. Sequencing was performed with immunoSEQ multiplex PCR; in TCRdb, only in-frame clones are kept and a portion is missing. The sample holds about 68,000 clones; approximately 82% are singletons and the top ten take 1.6%. The material sequenced was CD4+ or CD8+ T cells sorted from blood, taken in a trial of the OX40 agonist ivuxolimab. The receptors stem from an adult with an advanced solid tumor such as melanoma, head and neck, liver or kidney cancer.

In this sample, this clone turned up once. The chain carries TRBV28 and TRBJ2-7, with D possibly matching TRBD2 (6 bases). Germline V gives CDR1 MDHEN, CDR2 SYDVKM. V was shortened by 2 bases and J by 7 bases, with 18 bases between the two germline ends. This CDR3 has 15 amino acids. The CDR3 spells CASSLRLSGGEEQYF. DNA for the CDR3: TGTGCCAGCAGTTTAAGGCTTAGCGGTGGGGAGGAGCAGTACTTC.

This chain uses TRBV7-2 with TRBJ2-3; tentative D call: TRBD2 (6 bases). CDR3 length equals 14 residues. Germline assignment: CDR1 SGHTA and CDR2 FQGNSA. V was trimmed by 3 bases and J by 5 bases, leaving 12 bases between them. CDR3 sequence: CASSLLAERDTQYF. As DNA, the CDR3 is TGTGCCAGCAGCTTGTTAGCGGAGAGAGATACGCAGTATTTT.

This clone was found a few times. V usage is TRBV10-3 and J usage is TRBJ2-7, with 9 bases identical to TRBD2. CDR1 ENHRY and CDR2 SYGVKD come from the germline V gene. V was pared by 2 bases and J by 6 bases, with 2 bases of the junction left unmatched. This CDR3 spans 13 amino acids. The CDR3 DNA reads TGTGCCATCAGTGAGGGCGGGAGGGTCGAGCAGTACTTC. It translates to CAISEGGRVEQYF.

The rearrangement uses TRBV7-2 and TRBJ1-4; possibly TRBD1 for D (5 bases). CDR3 size: 14 residues. V was clipped by 4 bases and J by 5 bases, with 11 bases between them. In germline, CDR1 is SGHTA, CDR2 FQGNSA. The CDR3 sequence: CASSSLDTNEKLFF. CDR3 bases: TGTGCCAGCAGCTCGCTGGACACAAATGAAAAACTGTTTTTT. Using reference TRBV7-2 and TRBJ1-4 for the parts outside the CDR3, the full variable domain is GAGVSQSPSNKVTEKGKDVELRCDPISGHTALYWYRQSLGQGLEFLIYFQGNSAPDKSGLPSDRFSAERTGGSVSTLTIQRTQQEDSAVYLCASSSLDTNEKLFFGSGTQLSVL.

The genes are TRBV5-4 and TRBJ2-7, with D possibly being TRBD1 or TRBD2 (5 bases each). The CDR3 is 15 residues long. V was clipped by 6 bases and J by 0 bases, with 16 bases between them. The germline gives CDR1 SGHNT, CDR2 YYREEE (reference sequence). The DNA for the CDR3 is TGTGCCAGCAAGGGGTGGGAGTCGGCCTCCTACGAGCAGTACTTC. Protein product: CASKGWESASYEQYF.

The genes are TRBV19 and TRBJ1-1, with 8 bases aligning to TRBD1. Looked up from germline, CDR1 is LNHDA and CDR2 is SQIVND (reference sequence). V trimming: 7 bases; J trimming: 11 bases; junction bases outside the gene matches: 9. The CDR3 extends over 12 amino acids. CDR3 in DNA: TGTGCCAGTAATGGACAGGGTTTAAAGGCTTTCTTT. This gives the protein CASNGQGLKAFF.

The chain is built from TRBV7-2 and TRBJ2-3, with 10 positions matching TRBD2. Unmatched junction bases numbered 4, after V lost 2 bases and J lost 2 bases. The CDR3 spans 16 residues. Germline values: CDR1 SGHTA, CDR2 FQGNSA. CDR3 loop: CASSLRGTSDTDTQYF. The CDR3 DNA is TGTGCCAGCAGCTTAAGAGGGACTAGCGACACAGATACGCAGTATTTT. The full variable domain, rest sourced from reference TRBV7-2 and TRBJ2-3, is GAGVSQSPSNKVTEKGKDVELRCDPISGHTALYWYRQSLGQGLEFLIYFQGNSAPDKSGLPSDRFSAERTGGSVSTLTIQRTQQEDSAVYLCASSLRGTSDTDTQYFGPGTRLTVL.

The chain joins TRBV19 to TRBJ2-1; TRBD2 matches at 10 bases. The germline V gene encodes CDR1 LNHDA and CDR2 SQIVND (reference sequence). There are 16 residues in the CDR3. V was clipped by 8 bases and J by 0 bases; unmatched bases: 7. The CDR3 DNA follows: TGTGCCAGTCGGACTAGCGGAAGGAGCTCCTACAATGAGCAGTTCTTC. Translation gives CASRTSGRSSYNEQFF.

The rearrangement links TRBV30 to TRBJ1-2; unclear D gene. The CDR3 runs 12 residues. Germline CDR1 GTSNPN, CDR2 SVGIG (reference sequence). The ends were cut back, 3 bases at V and 8 bases at J, with 13 bases in the middle. The CDR3 here is CAWRGGMEGYTF. The CDR3 coding sequence is TGTGCCTGGAGAGGAGGGATGGAGGGCTACACCTTC.

This clone occurred once. The chain combines TRBV5-4 with TRBJ2-7; no clear D. The CDR3 extends over 14 amino acids. In germline, CDR1 is SGHNT, CDR2 YYREEE (reference sequence). V was cut by 4 bases and J by 4 bases, with 15 bases left in between. The CDR3 loop reads CASSPGGRLYEQYF. The CDR3 DNA is TGTGCCAGCAGCCCAGGCGGCCGGTTATACGAGCAGTACTTC.

The chain joins TRBV6-1 to TRBJ1-2; D is perhaps TRBD1 (5 bases). The ends were cut back, 6 bases at V and 5 bases at J, with 19 bases in the middle. Germline assignment: CDR1 MNHNS and CDR2 SASEGT. The CDR3 is 15 residues long. The CDR3, as DNA: TGTGCCAGCAGCGCAAGTGGGGCAGGGATGTATGGCTACACCTTC. Translating it yields CASSASGAGMYGYTF.

The genes are TRBV2 and TRBJ2-3, with 7 bases that match TRBD2. Germline V CDR1 and CDR2: SNHLY, FYNNEI. With V trimmed by 8 bases and J by 4 bases, 12 bases remained unmatched. This CDR3 is built from 15 residues. The CDR3 is CASSPRAGDADTQYF. CDR3 bases: TGTGCCAGCTCCCCTAGGGCGGGAGATGCAGATACGCAGTATTTT.

The gene calls are TRBV19 and TRBJ2-3; 10 bases align to TRBD1. Per the germline V gene, CDR1 is LNHDA and CDR2 is SQIVND (reference sequence). There are 14 residues in the CDR3. The J segment lost 4 bases and the V segment lost 8 bases, leaving 6 bases of the junction unmatched. CDR3: CASRDRGHADTQYF. The CDR3 DNA reads as TGTGCCAGTCGCGACAGGGGGCACGCAGATACGCAGTATTTT.

V is TRBV19 and J is TRBJ2-1; 9 positions agree with TRBD2. CDR1 is LNHDA and CDR2 is SQIVND in the germline V gene (reference sequence). This CDR3 spans 12 amino acids. The V and J ends lost 6 bases and 16 bases, in that order; junction bases with no gene match: 10. The CDR3 sequence: CASSSVAGGPFF. CDR3 in DNA: TGTGCCAGTAGCTCAGTGGCGGGAGGGCCTTTCTTC.

The gene calls are TRBV6-6 and TRBJ1-1; D is unclear. The CDR3 sequence is 11 residues long. Deletions cut 6 bases from V and 0 bases from J, with 2 bases between. Germline V gene sequence: CDR1 MNHNY, CDR2 SVGAGI (reference sequence). The CDR3 spells CASRVNTEAFF. The CDR3 DNA sequence: TGTGCCAGCAGGGTGAACACTGAAGCTTTCTTT.

The genes are TRBV5-1 and TRBJ1-5, with D perhaps TRBD1 (5 bases). Looked up from germline, CDR1 is SGHRS and CDR2 is YFSETQ. V lost 3 bases and J lost 6, with 13 bases in between. CDR3 length equals 14 residues. CDR3 region: CASSWGDPSQPQHF. In DNA, the CDR3 is TGCGCCAGCAGCTGGGGGGACCCAAGTCAGCCCCAGCATTTT. Full variable domain (outside the CDR3, taken from reference TRBV5-1 and TRBJ1-5): KAGVTQTPRYLIKTRGQQVTLSCSPISGHRSVSWYQQTPGQGLQFLFEYFSETQRNKGNFPGRFSGRQFSNSRSEMNVSTLELGDSALYLCASSWGDPSQPQHFGDGTRLSIL.

The CDR3 DNA reads TGTGCCAGCAGCCAAGATTTCAACTCTGGGGCCAACGTCCTGACTTTC. It yields the protein CASSQDFNSGANVLTF. The chain is built from TRBV4-2 and TRBJ2-6; D uncertain. Germline V gene sequence: CDR1 LGHNA, CDR2 YNFKEQ. Between the trimmed V and J ends, which lost 0 bases and 0 bases, there was a span of 6 bases. The CDR3 runs 16 residues.

This clone has only one observation. V and J are TRBV6-1 and TRBJ2-7, with a weak D call TRBD2 (6 bases). The length of the CDR3 is 14 residues. Trimming shortened V by 3 bases and J by 5 bases, and 14 bases separated the two germline ends. Germline V lookup: CDR1 MNHNS, CDR2 SASEGT. The CDR3 sequence is CASSDRDWRDEQYF. In DNA, the CDR3 is TGTGCCAGCAGTGACCGGGACTGGCGGGACGAGCAGTACTTC.

V usage is TRBV11-3 and J usage is TRBJ2-1; D ambiguous. CDR3 size: 14 residues. Germline V CDR1 and CDR2: SGHNT, YENEEA. Trimming left V 4 bases short and J 7 bases short, with 14 bases between. The CDR3 nucleotides read TGTGCCAGCAGCTCTACTGGGAAAAAGAATGAGCAGTTCTTC. Encoded protein: CASSSTGKKNEQFF.

The chain uses TRBV28 and TRBJ1-4; D may be TRBD1 (6 bases). This CDR3 region has 16 residues. Germline V gives CDR1 MDHEN, CDR2 SYDVKM. Trimming took off 4 bases at V and 6 bases at J, with 18 bases between the two ends. The DNA of the CDR3 is TGTGCCAGCAGTTCCTCGAAAGGGGGGGTAGATGAAAAACTGTTTTTT. Translation gives CASSSSKGGVDEKLFF.

The chain recombines TRBV7-2 with TRBJ2-3; TRBD1 is a possible D gene (6 bases). The CDR3 extends over 17 amino acids. Looked up from germline, CDR1 is SGHTA and CDR2 is FQGNSA. Trimming took 3 bases from V and 4 from J, leaving 20 bases between them. The CDR3: CASSFPLGGVEPDTQYF. CDR3 DNA sequence: TGTGCCAGCAGCTTCCCCTTAGGGGGAGTGGAGCCAGATACGCAGTATTTT.

This clone appeared a few times. The rearrangement uses TRBV20-1 and TRBJ2-7; D not resolved. The CDR3 runs to 10 residues. CDR1 and CDR2 (germline): DFQATT, SNEGSKA (reference sequence). V was trimmed by 5 bases and J by 0 bases, leaving 2 bases between them. CDR3: CSAYSYEQYF. In DNA form, the CDR3 reads TGCAGTGCTTACTCCTACGAGCAGTACTTC.

V is TRBV19 and J is TRBJ1-2; D perhaps matches TRBD1 (5 bases). CDR3 size: 13 residues. Looked up from germline, CDR1 is LNHDA and CDR2 is SQIVND (reference sequence). V was cut by 3 bases and J by 12 bases, with 17 bases left in between. The DNA of the CDR3 is TGTGCCAGTAGTATCAATCCAGGGAGGCATAACACCTTC. It codes for CASSINPGRHNTF.

The rearrangement uses TRBV19 and TRBJ1-5, with D uncertain. Germline V CDR1 and CDR2: LNHDA, SQIVND (reference sequence). This CDR3 has 15 amino acids. V dropped 2 bases and J dropped 7 bases, with 15 bases sitting between them. CDR3 nucleotides: TGTGCCAGTAGTATATTCGAAGGAGGGTTGCAGCCCCAGCATTTT. Amino acid sequence: CASSIFEGGLQPQHF. Variable domain in full (rest from reference TRBV19 and TRBJ1-5): DGGITQSPKYLFRKEGQNVTLSCEQNLNHDAMYWYRQDPGQGLRLIYYSQIVNDFQKGDIAEGYSVSREKKESFPLTVTSAQKNPTAFYLCASSIFEGGLQPQHFGDGTRLSIL.

This chain connects TRBV6-5 to TRBJ2-7; 7 nucleotides match TRBD2. In germline, CDR1 is MNHEY, CDR2 SVGAGI. V lost 6 bases, J lost 3 bases, and 8 bases stayed unmatched. CDR3 length: 14 residues. This CDR3 is CASSGRESFYEQYF. The CDR3 DNA reads as TGTGCCAGCAGCGGGCGGGAGTCGTTCTACGAGCAGTACTTC.

The chain employs TRBV19 and TRBJ2-7; 7 positions agree with TRBD2. With 6 bases clipped from V and 2 bases from J, the junction kept 1 base outside the gene matches. The CDR3 consists of 12 residues. CDR1 is LNHDA, CDR2 SQIVND, per germline (reference sequence). The CDR3 DNA reads as TGTGCCAGTAGGGGAGGGCCCTACGAGCAGTACTTC. Translated: CASRGGPYEQYF.

The gene calls are TRBV18 and TRBJ2-3; 12 positions match TRBD2. The V gene end was trimmed by 1 base and the J gene end by 2 bases; junction bases not matched to a gene: 7. The length of the CDR3 is 18 residues. Germline V gives CDR1 KGHSH, CDR2 LQKENI. CDR3 residues: CASSPRTSGVGVTDTQYF. In DNA, the CDR3 is TGTGCCAGCTCACCACGGACTAGCGGGGTTGGGGTCACAGATACGCAGTATTTT. Filled out from reference TRBV18 and TRBJ2-3, the complete variable domain reads NAGVMQNPRHLVRRRGQEARLRCSPMKGHSHVYWYRQLPEEGLKFMVYLQKENIIDESGMPKERFSAEFPKEGPSILRIQQVVRGDSAAYFCASSPRTSGVGVTDTQYFGPGTRLTVL.